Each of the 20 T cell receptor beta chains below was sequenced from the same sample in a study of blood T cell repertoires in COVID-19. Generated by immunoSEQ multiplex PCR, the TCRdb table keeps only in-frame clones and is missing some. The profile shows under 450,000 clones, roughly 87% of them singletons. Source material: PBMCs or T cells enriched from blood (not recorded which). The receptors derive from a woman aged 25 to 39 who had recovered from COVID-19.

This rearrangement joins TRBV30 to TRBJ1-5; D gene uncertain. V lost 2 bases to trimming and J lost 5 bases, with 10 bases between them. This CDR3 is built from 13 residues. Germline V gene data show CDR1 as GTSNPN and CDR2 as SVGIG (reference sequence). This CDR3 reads CAWSYVLDQPQHF. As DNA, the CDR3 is TGTGCCTGGAGTTATGTCCTCGATCAGCCCCAGCATTTT.

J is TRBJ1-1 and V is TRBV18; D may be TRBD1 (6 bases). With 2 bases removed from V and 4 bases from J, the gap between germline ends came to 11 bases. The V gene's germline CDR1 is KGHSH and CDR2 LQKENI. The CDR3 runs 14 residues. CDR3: CASSPYRDGTEAFF. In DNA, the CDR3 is TGTGCCAGCTCACCATACAGGGATGGCACTGAAGCTTTCTTT.

The CDR3 reads CASSQEDRPSYEQYF. The CDR3 bases are TGCGCCAGCAGCCAAGAGGACAGACCCTCCTACGAGCAGTACTTC. The V and J genes are TRBV4-1 and TRBJ2-7; D is perhaps TRBD1 (6 bases). Between the trimmed V and J ends, which lost 0 bases and 0 bases, there was a span of 9 bases. Per the germline V gene, CDR1 is MGHRA and CDR2 is YSYEKL. The CDR3 has 15 amino acids.

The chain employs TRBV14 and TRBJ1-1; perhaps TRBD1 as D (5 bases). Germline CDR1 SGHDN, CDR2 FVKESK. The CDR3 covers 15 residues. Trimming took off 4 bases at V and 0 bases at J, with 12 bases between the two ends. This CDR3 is CASSRRSTVNTEAFF. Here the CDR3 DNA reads TGTGCCAGCAGCCGCCGCTCGACAGTGAACACTGAAGCTTTCTTT.

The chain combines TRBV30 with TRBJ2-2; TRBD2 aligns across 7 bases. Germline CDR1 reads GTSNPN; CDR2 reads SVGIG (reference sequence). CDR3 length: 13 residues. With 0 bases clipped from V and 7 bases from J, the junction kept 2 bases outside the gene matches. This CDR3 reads CAWSVAGSGELFF. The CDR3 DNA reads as TGTGCCTGGAGTGTAGCGGGGAGCGGGGAGCTGTTTTTT.

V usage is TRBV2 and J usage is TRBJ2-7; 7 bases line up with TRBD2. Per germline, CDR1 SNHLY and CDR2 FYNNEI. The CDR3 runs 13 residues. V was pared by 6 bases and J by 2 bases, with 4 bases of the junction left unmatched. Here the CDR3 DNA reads TGTGCCAGCAGCCCTAGCGGTCCCTACGAGCAGTACTTC. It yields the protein CASSPSGPYEQYF.

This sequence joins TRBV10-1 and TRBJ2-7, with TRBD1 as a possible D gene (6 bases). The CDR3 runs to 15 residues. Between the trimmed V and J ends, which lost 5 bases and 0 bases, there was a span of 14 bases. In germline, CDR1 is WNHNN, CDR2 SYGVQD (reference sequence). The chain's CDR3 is CASSKGTPSSYEQYF. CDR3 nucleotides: TGCGCCAGCAGTAAAGGGACACCGAGCTCCTACGAGCAGTACTTC.

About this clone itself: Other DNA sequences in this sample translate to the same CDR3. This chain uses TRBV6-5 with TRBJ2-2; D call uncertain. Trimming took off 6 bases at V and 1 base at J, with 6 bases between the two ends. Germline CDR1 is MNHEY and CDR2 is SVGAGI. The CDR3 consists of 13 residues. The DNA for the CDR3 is TGTGCCAGCAGCAAACAGAACACCGGGGAGCTGTTTTTT. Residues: CASSKQNTGELFF.

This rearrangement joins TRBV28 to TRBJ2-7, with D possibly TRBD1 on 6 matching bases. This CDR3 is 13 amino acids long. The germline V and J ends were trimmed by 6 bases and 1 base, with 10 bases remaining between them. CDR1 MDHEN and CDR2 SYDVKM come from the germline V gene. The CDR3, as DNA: TGTGCCAGCAGACAAGGACAGTCCTACGAGCAGTACTTC. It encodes CASRQGQSYEQYF.

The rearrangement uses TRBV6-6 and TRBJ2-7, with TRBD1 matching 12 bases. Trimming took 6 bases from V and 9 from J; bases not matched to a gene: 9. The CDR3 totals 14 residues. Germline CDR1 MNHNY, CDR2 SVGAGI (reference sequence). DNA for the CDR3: TGTGCCAGCAGCACTCCGGGACAGGGGGCTTGGCAGTACTTC. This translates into CASSTPGQGAWQYF.

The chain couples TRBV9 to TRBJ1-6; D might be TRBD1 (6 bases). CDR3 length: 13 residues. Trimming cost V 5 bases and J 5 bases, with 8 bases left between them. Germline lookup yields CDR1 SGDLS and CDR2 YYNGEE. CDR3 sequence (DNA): TGTGCCAGCAGGACAGGCAATAATTCACCCCTCCACTTT. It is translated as CASRTGNNSPLHF.

The CDR3, as DNA: TGTGCCAGCTCAGCAAACCGGGGACAGGACTATGGCTACACCTTC. The encoded protein is CASSANRGQDYGYTF. This chain links TRBV18 with TRBJ1-2; 8 bases fit TRBD1. Trimming took 5 bases from V and 3 from J; bases not matched to a gene: 8. Germline V lookup: CDR1 KGHSH, CDR2 LQKENI. This CDR3 region has 15 residues. Full variable domain (outside the CDR3, taken from reference TRBV18 and TRBJ1-2): NAGVMQNPRHLVRRRGQEARLRCSPMKGHSHVYWYRQLPEEGLKFMVYLQKENIIDESGMPKERFSAEFPKEGPSILRIQQVVRGDSAAYFCASSANRGQDYGYTFGSGTRLTVV.

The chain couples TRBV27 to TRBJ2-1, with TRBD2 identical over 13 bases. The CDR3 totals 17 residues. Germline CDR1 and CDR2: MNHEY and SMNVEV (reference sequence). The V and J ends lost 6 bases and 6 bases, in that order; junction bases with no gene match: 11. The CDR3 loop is CASRILAGGSLANEQFF. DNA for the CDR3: TGTGCCAGCAGGATACTAGCGGGAGGGTCTTTGGCCAATGAGCAGTTCTTC.

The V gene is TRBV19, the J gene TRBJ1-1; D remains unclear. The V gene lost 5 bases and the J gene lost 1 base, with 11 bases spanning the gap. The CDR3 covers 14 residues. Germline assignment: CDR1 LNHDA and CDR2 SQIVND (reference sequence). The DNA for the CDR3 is TGTGCCAGTAGTTGGAGTTACGGGAACACTGAAGCTTTCTTT. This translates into CASSWSYGNTEAFF.

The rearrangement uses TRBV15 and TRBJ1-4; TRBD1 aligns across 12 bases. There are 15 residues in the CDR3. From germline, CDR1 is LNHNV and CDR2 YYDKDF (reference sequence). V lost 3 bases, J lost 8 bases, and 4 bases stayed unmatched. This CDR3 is CATSREGQGAEKLFF. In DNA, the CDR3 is TGTGCCACCAGCAGGGAGGGACAGGGGGCCGAAAAACTGTTTTTT. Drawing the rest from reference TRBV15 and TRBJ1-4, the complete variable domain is DAMVIQNPRYQVTQFGKPVTLSCSQTLNHNVMYWYQQKSSQAPKLLFHYYDKDFNNEADTPDNFQSRRPNTSFCFLDIRSPGLGDTAMYLCATSREGQGAEKLFFGSGTQLSVL.

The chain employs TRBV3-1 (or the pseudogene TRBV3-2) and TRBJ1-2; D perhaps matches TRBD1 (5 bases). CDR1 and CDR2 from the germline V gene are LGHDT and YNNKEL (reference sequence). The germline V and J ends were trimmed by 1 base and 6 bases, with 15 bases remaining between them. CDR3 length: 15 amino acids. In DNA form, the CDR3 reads TGTGCCAGCAGCCAAGCTGGGGCCCGACGTGATGGCTACACCTTC. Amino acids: CASSQAGARRDGYTF.

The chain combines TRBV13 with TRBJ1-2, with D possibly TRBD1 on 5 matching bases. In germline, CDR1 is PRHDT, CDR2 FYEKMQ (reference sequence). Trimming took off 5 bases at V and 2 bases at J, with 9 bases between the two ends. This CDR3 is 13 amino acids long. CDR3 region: CASSLQANYGYTF. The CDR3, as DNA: TGTGCCAGCAGCCTACAGGCGAACTATGGCTACACCTTC.

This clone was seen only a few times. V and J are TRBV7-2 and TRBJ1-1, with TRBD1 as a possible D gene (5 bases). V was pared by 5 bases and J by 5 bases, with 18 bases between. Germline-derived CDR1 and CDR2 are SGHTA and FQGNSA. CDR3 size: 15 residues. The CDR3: CASSDGRGSETEAFF. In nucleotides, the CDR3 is TGTGCCAGCAGCGACGGACGGGGGTCGGAGACTGAAGCTTTCTTT.

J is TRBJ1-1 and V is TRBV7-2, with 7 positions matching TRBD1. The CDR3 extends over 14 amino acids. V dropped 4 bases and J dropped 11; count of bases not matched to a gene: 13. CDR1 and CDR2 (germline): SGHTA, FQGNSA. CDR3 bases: TGTGCCAGCAGCTCCACCGGGACAGCTTTAGAGGCTTTCTTT. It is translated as CASSSTGTALEAFF. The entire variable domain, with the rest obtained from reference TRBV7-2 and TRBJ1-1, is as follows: GAGVSQSPSNKVTEKGKDVELRCDPISGHTALYWYRQSLGQGLEFLIYFQGNSAPDKSGLPSDRFSAERTGGSVSTLTIQRTQQEDSAVYLCASSSTGTALEAFFGQGTRLTVV.

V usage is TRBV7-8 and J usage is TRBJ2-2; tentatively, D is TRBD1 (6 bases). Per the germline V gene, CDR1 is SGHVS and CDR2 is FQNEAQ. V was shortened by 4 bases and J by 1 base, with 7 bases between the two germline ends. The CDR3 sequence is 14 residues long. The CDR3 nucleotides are TGTGCCAGCAGCTACAGGGAGAACACCGGGGAGCTGTTTTTT. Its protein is CASSYRENTGELFF. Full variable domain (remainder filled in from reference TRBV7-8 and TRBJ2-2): GAGVSQSPRYKVAKRGQDVALRCDPISGHVSLFWYQQALGQGPEFLTYFQNEAQLDKSGLPSDRFFAERPEGSVSTLKIQRTQQEDSAVYLCASSYRENTGELFFGEGSRLTVL.